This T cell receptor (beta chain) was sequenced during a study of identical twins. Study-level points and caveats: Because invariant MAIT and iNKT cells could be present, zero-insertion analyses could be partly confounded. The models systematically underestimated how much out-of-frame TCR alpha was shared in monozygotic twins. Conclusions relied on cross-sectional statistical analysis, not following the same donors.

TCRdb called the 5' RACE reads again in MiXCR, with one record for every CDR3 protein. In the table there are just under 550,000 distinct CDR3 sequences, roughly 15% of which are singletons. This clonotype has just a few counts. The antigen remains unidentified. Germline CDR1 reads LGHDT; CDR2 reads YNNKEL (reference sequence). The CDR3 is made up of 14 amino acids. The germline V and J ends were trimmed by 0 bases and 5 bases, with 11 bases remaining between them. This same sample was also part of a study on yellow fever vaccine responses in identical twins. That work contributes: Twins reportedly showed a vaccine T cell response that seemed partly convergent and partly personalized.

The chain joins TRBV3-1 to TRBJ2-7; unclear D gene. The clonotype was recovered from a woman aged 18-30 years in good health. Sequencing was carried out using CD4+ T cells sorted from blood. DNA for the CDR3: TGTGCCAGCAGCCAAGATACAGCGTCCCACGAGCAGTACTTC. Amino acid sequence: CASSQDTASHEQYF.